Described below is a single T cell receptor (beta chain) sequence and its context. Germline V gene data show CDR1 as MNHEY and CDR2 as SVGEGT. CDR3 length: 15 residues. V lost 5 bases, J lost 0 bases, and 7 bases stayed unmatched. Researchers tagged individual cDNA molecules with unique molecular identifiers. Via MiXCR, TCRdb re-called the 5' RACE reads, giving one row per CDR3 protein. The top ten hold 7.6% of the sample, which has tens of thousands of distinct CDR3 sequences, 5.8% seen once. The source of the sample is a study of early T cells in non-severe SARS-CoV-2 infection. The genes are TRBV6-2 or TRBV6-3 and TRBJ2-7; TRBD1 matches 7 bases. The sequence was collected from an adult who was a healthcare worker with PCR-confirmed SARS-CoV-2 infection or an uninfected control (not recorded which). The sequenced sample was whole blood. The CDR3 coding sequence is TGTGCCAGCAGTCGACAGGGCGTCATCTCCTACGAGCAGTACTTC. This translates into CASSRQGVISYEQYF.